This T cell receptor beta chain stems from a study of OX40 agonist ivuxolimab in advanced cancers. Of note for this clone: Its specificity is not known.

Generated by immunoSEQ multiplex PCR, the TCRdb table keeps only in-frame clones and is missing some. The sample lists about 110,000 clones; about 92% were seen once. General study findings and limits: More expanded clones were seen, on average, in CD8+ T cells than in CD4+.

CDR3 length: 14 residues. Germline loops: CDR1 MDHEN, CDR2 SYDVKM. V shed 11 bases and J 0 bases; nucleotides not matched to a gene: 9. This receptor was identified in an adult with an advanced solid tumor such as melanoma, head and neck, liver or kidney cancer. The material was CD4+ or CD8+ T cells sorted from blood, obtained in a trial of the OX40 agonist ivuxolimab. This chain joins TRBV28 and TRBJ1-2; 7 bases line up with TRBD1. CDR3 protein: CACSGTAPNYGYTF. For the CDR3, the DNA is TGTGCCTGTTCCGGGACAGCCCCTAACTATGGCTACACCTTC.